Listed here are 17 T cell receptor beta chains from one sample, sequenced in a study of T cell responses to AZD1222 COVID-19 vaccine. Profiled with immunoSEQ multiplex PCR; TCRdb holds only in-frame clones, not every one. The repertoire holds more than 150,000 clones, with around 87% as singletons. The sequencing used peripheral blood, collected 28 days after the second AZD1222 dose. These receptors came from an adult who received the AZD1222 COVID-19 vaccine.

The V call is TRBV15, the J call TRBJ2-7, with D possibly being TRBD2 (5 bases). Looked up from germline, CDR1 is LNHNV and CDR2 is YYDKDF (reference sequence). V shed 3 bases and J shed 2 bases, with 8 bases lying between them. CDR3 length equals 13 residues. The CDR3 nucleotides are TGTGCCACCAGCAGGGACTTGCCCTACGAGCAGTACTTC. It encodes CATSRDLPYEQYF.

The rearrangement joins TRBV5-1 to TRBJ1-4; 9 nucleotides match TRBD1. V gave up 4 bases and J gave up 6 bases; unmatched junction bases: 7. CDR3 length equals 15 residues. From germline, CDR1 is SGHRS and CDR2 YFSETQ. The chain's CDR3 is CASSPGTGRDEKLFF. The CDR3 nucleotides are TGCGCCAGCAGCCCCGGGACAGGGAGGGATGAAAAACTGTTTTTT.

V usage is TRBV7-8 and J usage is TRBJ2-2; D not resolved. Germline assignment: CDR1 SGHVS and CDR2 FQNEAQ. V shed 5 bases and J shed 11 bases, with 12 bases lying between them. This CDR3 has 12 amino acids. The CDR3 loop is CASSQTFVELFF. The CDR3 DNA reads TGTGCCAGCAGCCAGACATTTGTTGAGCTGTTTTTT.

This clone has just one count. V is TRBV5-5 and J is TRBJ2-3, with TRBD2 matching over 8 bases. CDR3 length: 15 amino acids. With V trimmed by 1 base and J by 4 bases, 5 bases remained unmatched. CDR1 SGHKS and CDR2 YYEKEE come from the germline V gene (reference sequence). The CDR3 sequence: CASSLLPGGADTQYF. The DNA of the CDR3 is TGTGCCAGCAGCTTGCTCCCCGGGGGGGCAGATACGCAGTATTTT.

This chain joins TRBV5-6 and TRBJ2-5, with D possibly being TRBD1 or TRBD2 (5 bases each). CDR1 is SGHDT and CDR2 is YYEEEE in the germline V gene. CDR3 length equals 16 residues. The germline V and J ends were trimmed by 1 base and 5 bases, with 18 bases remaining between them. The CDR3 DNA reads TGTGCCAGCAGCTTGTATCGCAGGGCGGGTACGGAGACCCAGTACTTC. Protein sequence: CASSLYRRAGTETQYF.

The gene calls are TRBV28 and TRBJ2-7; 15 nucleotides line up with TRBD2. Trimming removed 11 bases from V and 0 bases from J; junction bases left unmatched: 5. The V gene's germline CDR1 is MDHEN and CDR2 SYDVKM. The CDR3 covers 15 residues. The CDR3 DNA is TGTGCCGGCGGGACTAGCGGGAGGAGCTCCTACGAGCAGTACTTC. Its protein product is CAGGTSGRSSYEQYF.

This clone was recorded only once. The rearrangement uses TRBV3-1 (or the pseudogene TRBV3-2) and TRBJ1-2; 9 bases match TRBD1. Germline values: CDR1 LGHDT, CDR2 YNNKEL (reference sequence). V lost 0 bases and J lost 8; bases outside the gene matches: 4. CDR3 size: 14 residues. The CDR3 DNA reads TGTGCCAGCAGCCAAGATCTAGGACAGGGGGGCTACACCTTC. Its protein is CASSQDLGQGGYTF.

The chain couples TRBV24-1 to TRBJ1-4, with D maybe TRBD1 (5 bases). CDR3 length: 16 amino acids. Looked up from germline, CDR1 is KGHDR and CDR2 is SFDVKD. The V end was cut by 3 bases, the J end by 2 bases, with 12 bases between. CDR3 coding DNA: TGTGCCACCAGTGATCCCATGGACACCACTAATGAAAAACTGTTTTTT. Its translation: CATSDPMDTTNEKLFF.

The genes are TRBV6-6 and TRBJ2-4; the match to TRBD2 covers 8 bases. The trim removed 2 bases at V and 10 bases at J, leaving 4 bases unmatched. The germline V gene encodes CDR1 MNHNY and CDR2 SVGAGI (reference sequence). The CDR3 covers 13 residues. The chain's CDR3 is CASSYPGGNIQYF. The CDR3 region has the DNA TGTGCCAGCAGTTACCCGGGAGGGAATATTCAGTACTTC.

CDR3 sequence: CASSWAPGLAGETQYF. The CDR3 nucleotides read TGCGCCAGCAGCTGGGCGCCGGGACTAGCTGGAGAGACCCAGTACTTC. This sequence joins TRBV5-1 and TRBJ2-5, with 9 bases identical to TRBD2. Per germline, CDR1 SGHRS and CDR2 YFSETQ. The CDR3 is 16 amino acids. The trim removed 3 bases at V and 4 bases at J, leaving 10 bases unmatched.

The chain joins TRBV28 to TRBJ2-7; 7 bases fit TRBD2. The junction had 13 bases not matched to a gene; V was cut back by 6 bases and J by 5 bases. CDR3 length equals 15 residues. Germline CDR1 and CDR2: MDHEN and SYDVKM. CDR3 amino acids: CASSQEAGIRNEQYF. The DNA of the CDR3 is TGTGCCAGCAGCCAGGAAGCGGGAATCCGGAACGAGCAGTACTTC.

This sequence joins TRBV7-9 and TRBJ2-1; D unresolved. Germline assignment: CDR1 SEHNR and CDR2 FQNEAQ (reference sequence). The CDR3 has 16 amino acids. V lost 0 bases and J 8 bases, leaving 17 bases between the germline ends. The CDR3 nucleotides read TGTGCCAGCAGCTTAGCGCTCACTACGGCCCGCGATGAGCAGTTCTTC. This sequence encodes CASSLALTTARDEQFF.

This clone was counted between two and nine times. The chain employs TRBV6-2 or TRBV6-3 and TRBJ1-6, with D uncertain. Germline CDR1 reads MNHEY; CDR2 reads SVGEGT. The V end lost 2 bases, the J end lost 11 bases, and 7 bases lay between the germline ends. The CDR3 spans 12 residues. The CDR3 protein is CASSYPWPPLHF. DNA for the CDR3: TGTGCCAGCAGTTACCCGTGGCCACCCCTCCACTTT.

The chain links TRBV6-1 to TRBJ2-3, with D uncertain. This CDR3 has 16 amino acids. The V and J ends lost 4 bases and 2 bases respectively, with 16 bases between them. From germline, CDR1 is MNHNS and CDR2 SASEGT. The CDR3 is CASSGGRDPSTDTQYF. CDR3 nucleotides: TGTGCCAGCAGTGGAGGACGAGACCCCTCCACAGATACGCAGTATTTT.

Here the CDR3 reads CASSARVNWRNTEAFF. DNA of the CDR3: TGTGCCAGCAGCGCCCGGGTAAATTGGAGGAACACTGAAGCTTTCTTT. The rearrangement joins TRBV9 to TRBJ1-1; no clear D. The germline CDR1 and CDR2 sequences are SGDLS and YYNGEE. There are 16 residues in the CDR3. The V end was cut by 3 bases, the J end by 1 base, with 16 bases between.

The genes are TRBV9 and TRBJ2-3; D possibly uses TRBD1 or TRBD2 (5 bases each). The V gene's germline CDR1 is SGDLS and CDR2 YYNGEE. V lost 3 bases and J 4 bases, leaving 18 bases between the germline ends. CDR3 length equals 16 residues. As DNA, the CDR3 is TGTGCCAGCAGCGAGGGGATGGCGGGTTACTCAGATACGCAGTATTTT. It translates to CASSEGMAGYSDTQYF.

V and J are TRBV11-1 and TRBJ2-1, with TRBD1 matching over 9 bases. The trim removed 1 base at V and 7 bases at J, leaving 5 bases unmatched. Germline V CDR1 and CDR2: SGHAT, FQDESV (reference sequence). The CDR3 covers 15 residues. The CDR3 sequence: CASSLGGQGGNEQFF. The CDR3, as DNA: TGTGCCAGCAGCTTAGGGGGACAGGGTGGTAATGAGCAGTTCTTC.